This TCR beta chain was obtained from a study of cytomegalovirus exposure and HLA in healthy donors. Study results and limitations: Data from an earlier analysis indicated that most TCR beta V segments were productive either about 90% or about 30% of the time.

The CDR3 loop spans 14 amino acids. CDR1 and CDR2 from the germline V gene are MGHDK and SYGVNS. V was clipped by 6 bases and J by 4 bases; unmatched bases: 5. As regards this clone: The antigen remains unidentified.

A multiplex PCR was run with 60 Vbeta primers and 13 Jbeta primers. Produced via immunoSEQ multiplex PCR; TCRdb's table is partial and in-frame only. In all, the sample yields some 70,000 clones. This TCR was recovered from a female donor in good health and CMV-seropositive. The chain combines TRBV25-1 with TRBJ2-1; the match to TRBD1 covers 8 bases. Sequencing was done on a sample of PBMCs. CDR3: CASSTGTGYNEQFF. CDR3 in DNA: TGTGCCAGCAGCACCGGGACAGGATACAATGAGCAGTTCTTC.